A single sample gave rise to the 31 T cell receptor beta chains below, sequenced in a study of blood T cell repertoires in COVID-19. Assay used: immunoSEQ multiplex PCR; TCRdb lists only in-frame clones, some missing. This repertoire shows approximately 120,000 clones, roughly 80% found once; its top ten account for 20% to 30%. Input material: peripheral blood. These receptor sequences come from a human donor in a cohort sampled during active COVID-19.

The genes are TRBV5-1 and TRBJ1-4, with a possible D match to TRBD1 (5 bases). Germline CDR1 reads SGHRS; CDR2 reads YFSETQ. V lost 5 bases and J 4 bases, leaving 12 bases between the germline ends. This CDR3 comprises 14 residues. The CDR3 reads CASRGTGVNEKLFF. Written as DNA, the CDR3 is TGCGCCAGCAGAGGCACGGGGGTTAATGAAAAACTGTTTTTT.

The chain has TRBV7-9 and TRBJ1-5; TRBD1 aligns across 7 bases. Per the germline V gene, CDR1 is SEHNR and CDR2 is FQNEAQ (reference sequence). The CDR3 spans 16 residues. V trimming: 2 bases; J trimming: 3 bases; junction bases outside the gene matches: 7. Written as DNA, the CDR3 is TGTGCCAGCAGCTTATCGCAGGGGGATAACAATCAGCCCCAGCATTTT. It translates to CASSLSQGDNNQPQHF. The full variable domain, in which reference TRBV7-9 and TRBJ1-5 provide the parts outside the CDR3, is DTGVSQNPRHKITKRGQNVTFRCDPISEHNRLYWYRQTLGQGPEFLTYFQNEAQLEKSRLLSDRFSAERPKGSFSTLEIQRTEQGDSAMYLCASSLSQGDNNQPQHFGDGTRLSIL.

This rearrangement joins TRBV7-2 to TRBJ1-2; TRBD1 might be the D (5 bases). The CDR3 loop spans 14 amino acids. Germline V lookup: CDR1 SGHTA, CDR2 FQGNSA. Trimming took 1 base from V and 4 from J, leaving 10 bases between them. CDR3 residues: CASSLVWGLYGYTF. In DNA form, the CDR3 reads TGTGCCAGCAGCTTAGTCTGGGGCCTCTATGGCTACACCTTC.

This chain joins TRBV4-1 and TRBJ2-1, with D hard to call. V was pared by 2 bases and J by 8 bases, with 4 bases between. Germline-derived CDR1 and CDR2 are MGHRA and YSYEKL. The CDR3 loop spans 11 amino acids. CDR3 region: CASSQSYEQFF. CDR3 bases: TGCGCCAGCAGCCAAAGCTATGAGCAGTTCTTC.

The chain carries TRBV20-1 and TRBJ2-1; TRBD2 aligns across 12 bases. Trimming took 3 bases from V and 8 from J; bases not matched to a gene: 5. Germline V gene data show CDR1 as DFQATT and CDR2 as SNEGSKA (reference sequence). This CDR3 has 14 residues. Written as DNA, the CDR3 is TGCAGTGCTAGTTTGGCTAGCGGGGGGGATGAGCAGTTCTTC. This encodes CSASLASGGDEQFF.

This rearrangement joins TRBV6-2 or TRBV6-3 to TRBJ2-7; D is possibly TRBD1 (6 bases). The CDR3 totals 12 residues. V lost 0 bases, J lost 8 bases, and 8 bases lay in between. The germline V gene encodes CDR1 MNHEY and CDR2 SVGEGT. The CDR3 nucleotides are TGTGCCAGCAGTTACTCACAGGGAAAGCAGTACTTC. Translation gives CASSYSQGKQYF.

The V and J genes are TRBV21-1 and TRBJ2-7; the table's D gene call, TRBD2, was not cross checked with the DNA. TRBV21-1 is deemed a pseudogene. CDR3 length: 13 residues. This CDR3 is CASSKAGVYEQYF. DNA of the CDR3: TGTGCCAGCAGCAAAGCCGGGGTCTACGAGCAGTACTTC.

This sequence joins TRBV7-2 and TRBJ2-7; 8 bases line up with TRBD2. V shed 5 bases, J shed 0 bases, and the junction held 6 bases outside the gene matches. This CDR3 has 15 amino acids. Germline values: CDR1 SGHTA, CDR2 FQGNSA. CDR3 coding DNA: TGTGCCAGCAGCCGGGGGGGGCAGAGCTCCTACGAGCAGTACTTC. This gives the protein CASSRGGQSSYEQYF.

This chain connects TRBV28 to TRBJ2-1; D ambiguous. This CDR3 comprises 15 residues. Deletions cut 6 bases from V and 5 bases from J, with 17 bases between. The germline CDR1 and CDR2 sequences are MDHEN and SYDVKM. The CDR3 loop is CASRPRQRLHNEQFF. The CDR3 coding sequence is TGTGCCAGCAGGCCCCGTCAGCGACTTCACAATGAGCAGTTCTTC.

The rearrangement links TRBV28 to TRBJ1-4, with TRBD1 identical over 9 bases. CDR3 size: 16 residues. The germline gives CDR1 MDHEN, CDR2 SYDVKM. The J segment lost 0 bases and the V segment lost 6 bases, leaving 5 bases of the junction unmatched. This CDR3 reads CASRPQGATTNEKLFF. In DNA, the CDR3 is TGTGCCAGCAGACCACAGGGGGCGACAACTAATGAAAAACTGTTTTTT.

This chain uses TRBV11-2 with TRBJ2-7, with 11 bases fitting TRBD2. With 4 bases clipped from V and 6 bases from J, the junction kept 8 bases outside the gene matches. CDR3 length equals 15 residues. Germline CDR1 SGHAT, CDR2 FQNNGV. The CDR3 here is CASSSLAGGYGEQYF. CDR3 bases: TGTGCCAGCAGCTCGTTAGCGGGAGGGTACGGCGAGCAGTACTTC.

The chain links TRBV10-3 to TRBJ2-2; 14 nucleotides agree with TRBD2. V trimming: 8 bases; J trimming: 5 bases; junction bases outside the gene matches: 16. The CDR3 spans 19 residues. In germline, CDR1 is ENHRY, CDR2 SYGVKD. CDR3 sequence reads: CAIQIEGTSGRGGTGELFF. In nucleotides, the CDR3 is TGTGCCATCCAAATCGAGGGGACTAGCGGGAGAGGGGGTACCGGGGAGCTGTTTTTT.

This clone was observed once. The chain couples TRBV9 to TRBJ1-1; 10 positions agree with TRBD1. The CDR3 is 16 residues long. CDR1 is SGDLS, CDR2 YYNGEE, per germline. Germline trimming cut 3 bases from V and 5 bases from J; bases unmatched to any gene: 10. The CDR3 sequence: CASSANPGQGLTEAFF. The CDR3 nucleotides read TGTGCCAGCAGCGCCAACCCGGGACAGGGGTTGACTGAAGCTTTCTTT. Full variable domain (rest looked up from reference TRBV9 and TRBJ1-1): DSGVTQTPKHLITATGQRVTLRCSPRSGDLSVYWYQQSLDQGLQFLIQYYNGEERAKGNILERFSAQQFPDLHSELNLSSLELGDSALYFCASSANPGQGLTEAFFGQGTRLTVV.

This chain uses TRBV29-1 with TRBJ2-7; weak D call: TRBD1 (5 bases). V was shortened by 5 bases and J by 1 base, with 15 bases between the two germline ends. Germline assignment: CDR1 SQVTM and CDR2 ANQGSEA. The CDR3 consists of 14 residues. This CDR3 reads CSVLFQGRSYEQYF. The DNA for the CDR3 is TGCAGCGTTCTTTTCCAGGGTCGTTCCTACGAGCAGTACTTC.

The V call is TRBV19, the J call TRBJ1-6; D possibly corresponds to TRBD1 (5 bases). Germline CDR1 and CDR2: LNHDA and SQIVND (reference sequence). The CDR3 is 15 residues long. The germline V and J ends were trimmed by 3 bases and 6 bases, with 12 bases remaining between them. DNA of the CDR3: TGTGCCAGTAGTATCGGTGGGGGGGTTAATTCACCCCTCCACTTT. Translating gives CASSIGGGVNSPLHF.

The genes are TRBV6-5 and TRBJ1-3, with D possibly being TRBD1 (5 bases). Germline CDR1 is MNHEY and CDR2 is SVGAGI. The CDR3 is 15 residues long. V shed 5 bases and J shed 4 bases, with 15 bases lying between them. The CDR3 protein is CASSLQGAGGNTIYF. CDR3 sequence (DNA): TGTGCCAGCAGTCTCCAAGGGGCAGGGGGAAACACCATATATTTT.

The CDR3 DNA sequence: TGTGCCAGCAGTGAATGGAGGGCTGGGGCTTTCTTT. Translated, it gives CASSEWRAGAFF. The rearrangement links TRBV6-1 to TRBJ1-1; no reliable D call. V was cut by 2 bases and J by 11 bases, with 12 bases left in between. The germline V gene has CDR1 MNHNS and CDR2 SASEGT. CDR3 length: 12 residues.

This chain connects TRBV5-6 to TRBJ2-7, with TRBD2 identical over 7 bases. Germline CDR1 reads SGHDT; CDR2 reads YYEEEE. After removal of 3 bases from V and 2 bases from J, the junction contained 5 bases not matched to a gene. The length of the CDR3 is 14 residues. The DNA of the CDR3 is TGTGCCAGCAGCTGGTCGCGGGGGACCTACGAGCAGTACTTC. This sequence encodes CASSWSRGTYEQYF.

The chain links TRBV7-9 to TRBJ2-7, with D unclear. The CDR3 length is 15 residues. V was pared by 1 base and J by 0 bases, with 10 bases between. Per the germline V gene, CDR1 is SEHNR and CDR2 is FQNEAQ (reference sequence). The CDR3 here is CASSLGDDSSYEQYF. In DNA form, the CDR3 reads TGTGCCAGCAGCTTAGGCGATGATAGCTCCTACGAGCAGTACTTC.

The rearrangement links TRBV28 to TRBJ2-5; 8 nucleotides agree with TRBD1. The trim removed 5 bases at V and 2 bases at J, leaving 4 bases unmatched. Germline V gene data show CDR1 as MDHEN and CDR2 as SYDVKM. The CDR3 is 14 amino acids. The CDR3 nucleotides read TGTGCCAGCAGTATAGGGACAGGACAAGAGACCCAGTACTTC. The encoded protein is CASSIGTGQETQYF.

The V call is TRBV9, the J call TRBJ2-3, with D hard to call. Germline V lookup: CDR1 SGDLS, CDR2 YYNGEE. Trimming took 1 base from V and 0 from J, leaving 9 bases between them. This CDR3 spans 15 amino acids. The CDR3 sequence: CASSVSERSTDTQYF. In nucleotides, the CDR3 is TGTGCCAGCAGCGTAAGTGAGCGAAGCACAGATACGCAGTATTTT.

The V gene is TRBV5-6, the J gene TRBJ2-3, with TRBD2 matching over 9 bases. With 0 bases clipped from V and 2 bases from J, the junction kept 4 bases outside the gene matches. The germline CDR1 and CDR2 sequences are SGHDT and YYEEEE. The CDR3 covers 16 residues. The CDR3 sequence is CASSLVSSGNTDTQYF. Here the CDR3 DNA reads TGTGCCAGCAGCTTGGTATCTAGCGGGAACACAGATACGCAGTATTTT. The entire variable domain, with the rest obtained from reference TRBV5-6 and TRBJ2-3, is as follows: DAGVTQSPTHLIKTRGQQVTLRCSPKSGHDTVSWYQQALGQGPQFIFQYYEEEERQRGNFPDRFSGHQFPNYSSELNVNALLLGDSALYLCASSLVSSGNTDTQYFGPGTRLTVL.

V is TRBV9 and J is TRBJ1-1; no clear D. There are 12 residues in the CDR3. Between the trimmed V and J ends, which lost 4 bases and 5 bases, there was a span of 9 bases. CDR1 and CDR2 (germline): SGDLS, YYNGEE. The CDR3 sequence is CASSKGRTEAFF. CDR3 coding DNA: TGTGCCAGCAGCAAAGGGAGAACTGAAGCTTTCTTT.

The chain combines TRBV28 with TRBJ2-5, with D possibly being TRBD1 (6 bases). In germline, CDR1 is MDHEN, CDR2 SYDVKM. The CDR3 runs 14 residues. The V end was cut by 4 bases, the J end by 5 bases, with 14 bases between. CDR3 coding DNA: TGTGCCAGCAGTTCTACGGACAGACGCGAGACCCAGTACTTC. Translating gives CASSSTDRRETQYF.

The genes are TRBV7-2 and TRBJ2-1; TRBD1 is a possible D gene (6 bases). The CDR3 extends over 14 amino acids. V shed 2 bases and J shed 5 bases, with 10 bases lying between them. CDR1 SGHTA and CDR2 FQGNSA come from the germline V gene. The CDR3 nucleotides are TGTGCCAGCAGCTTATCCAGGGACAACAATGAGCAGTTCTTC. Its translation: CASSLSRDNNEQFF.

In this sample, this clone turned up a few times. The identical CDR3 is also encoded by other nucleotide sequences in the sample. The genes are TRBV7-2 and TRBJ1-1, with D perhaps matching TRBD1 (5 bases). The germline gives CDR1 SGHTA, CDR2 FQGNSA. The CDR3 runs 13 residues. V was clipped by 2 bases and J by 4 bases, with 8 bases between them. This chain's CDR3 is CASSLQGSTEAFF. CDR3 coding DNA: TGTGCCAGCAGCTTACAGGGTTCCACTGAAGCTTTCTTT.

The chain recombines TRBV5-5 with TRBJ2-3, with TRBD2 matching over 8 bases. Germline-derived CDR1 and CDR2 are SGHKS and YYEKEE (reference sequence). Losses at the gene ends were 3 bases for V and 5 bases for J; bases not matched to a gene: 5. The CDR3 totals 14 residues. CDR3 in amino acids: CASSYSGAQDTQYF. CDR3 DNA sequence: TGTGCCAGCAGCTATAGCGGGGCCCAAGATACGCAGTATTTT.

V is TRBV2 and J is TRBJ2-5, with 7 bases that match TRBD1. The trim removed 8 bases at V and 2 bases at J, leaving 8 bases unmatched. Germline CDR1 is SNHLY and CDR2 is FYNNEI. The CDR3 consists of 14 residues. The CDR3 sequence is CASVEGRGQETQYF. CDR3 nucleotides: TGTGCCAGCGTCGAGGGCAGGGGGCAAGAGACCCAGTACTTC.

This clone appeared once. This may be a read error, as it is one base from a much larger clone. Other DNA variants within this sample encode the same CDR3. The CDR3 DNA is TGTGCCAGCAGTTTGGACAGGAACATGAACACTGAAGCTTTCTTT. Translated, it gives CASSLDRNMNTEAFF. V usage is TRBV6-5 and J usage is TRBJ1-1, with TRBD1 matching 7 bases. From germline, CDR1 is MNHEY and CDR2 SVGAGI. The V and J ends lost 4 bases and 0 bases, in that order; junction bases with no gene match: 5. This CDR3 is 15 amino acids long.

V is TRBV5-8 and J is TRBJ1-2; TRBD1 agrees at 8 bases. Germline CDR1 SGHTS, CDR2 YDEGEE. This CDR3 spans 14 amino acids. The V segment lost 4 bases and the J segment 1 base; nucleotides outside the gene matches: 3. The CDR3 here is CASSPGQGNYGYTF. The DNA of the CDR3 is TGTGCCAGCAGCCCCGGACAGGGTAACTATGGCTACACCTTC. Based on the CDR3 plus reference TRBV5-8 and TRBJ1-2, the full variable domain is EAGVTQSPTHLIKTRGQQATLRCSPISGHTSVYWYQQALGLGLQFLLWYDEGEERNRGNFPPRFSGRQFPNYSSELNVNALELEDSALYLCASSPGQGNYGYTFGSGTRLTVV.

J is TRBJ2-6 and V is TRBV27, with D possibly being TRBD2 (6 bases). V lost 5 bases and J lost 0, with 11 bases in between. There are 16 residues in the CDR3. In germline, CDR1 is MNHEY, CDR2 SMNVEV (reference sequence). CDR3 sequence reads: CASSLGGHSGANVLTF. Here the CDR3 DNA reads TGTGCCAGCAGTCTGGGGGGTCACTCTGGGGCCAACGTCCTGACTTTC.